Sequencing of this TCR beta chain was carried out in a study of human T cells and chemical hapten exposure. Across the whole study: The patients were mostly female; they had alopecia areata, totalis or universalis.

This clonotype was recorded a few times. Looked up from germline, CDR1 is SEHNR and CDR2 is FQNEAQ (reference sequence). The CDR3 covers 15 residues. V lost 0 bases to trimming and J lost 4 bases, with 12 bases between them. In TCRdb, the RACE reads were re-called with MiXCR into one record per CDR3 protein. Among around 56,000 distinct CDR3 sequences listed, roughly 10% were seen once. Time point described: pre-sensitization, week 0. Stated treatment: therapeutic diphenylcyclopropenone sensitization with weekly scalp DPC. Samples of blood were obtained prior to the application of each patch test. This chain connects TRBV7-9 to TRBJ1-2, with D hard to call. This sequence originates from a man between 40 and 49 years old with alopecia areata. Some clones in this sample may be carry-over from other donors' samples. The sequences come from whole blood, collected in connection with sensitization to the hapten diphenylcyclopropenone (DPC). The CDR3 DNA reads TGTGCCAGCAGCTTAGCGCGCGGAGAAGTCTATGGCTACACCTTC. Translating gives CASSLARGEVYGYTF.